Listed below are T cell receptor beta chains from one sample, sequenced in a study of blood T cell repertoires in COVID-19. Using immunoSEQ multiplex PCR, the repertoire was profiled, and TCRdb retains in-frame clones only, with some absent. Among around 150,000 clones listed, 80% to 95% were seen once. Sequenced input: peripheral blood. All receptors derive from a man aged 30 to 39 with COVID-19, enrolled during active disease. Both conserved end residues are part of each CDR3. The D gene is left open where the match is weak. Size is stated for part of the rows, as once, few or many counts, or as a class when the clone is expanded.

D: .
V: TRBV14
size: once
J: TRBJ1-1
CDR3: CASSQVGGMNTEAFF
DNA: TGTGCCAGCAGCCAAGTTGGAGGGATGAACACTGAAGCTTTCTTT

D: TRBD1
V: TRBV19
size: .
J: TRBJ2-3
CDR3: CASSDRATYTDTQYF
DNA: TGTGCCAGTAGTGACAGGGCCACATACACAGATACGCAGTATTTT

D: .
V: TRBV5-1
size: once
J: TRBJ2-7
CDR3: CASSLTGTYEQYF
DNA: TGCGCCAGCAGCTTGACAGGGACCTACGAGCAGTACTTC

D: TRBD1
V: TRBV6-4
size: .
J: TRBJ1-1
CDR3: CAKRTGGTPFMNTEAFF
DNA: TGTGCCAAAAGGACAGGGGGAACCCCCTTCATGAACACTGAAGCTTTCTTT

D: .
V: TRBV18
size: .
J: TRBJ2-5
CDR3: CASSPPVQETQYF
DNA: TGTGCCAGCTCACCACCGGTCCAGGAGACCCAGTACTTC

D: TRBD2
V: TRBV27
size: .
J: TRBJ2-1
CDR3: CASSLTGGTSTIHEQFF
DNA: TGTGCCAGCAGTCTGACTGGCGGGACTAGTACTATCCATGAGCAGTTCTTC

D: .
V: TRBV4-1
size: .
J: TRBJ2-7
CDR3: CASSQGFGRGYEQYF
DNA: TGCGCCAGCAGCCAAGGATTCGGCAGGGGCTACGAGCAGTACTTC

D: .
V: TRBV10-3
size: .
J: TRBJ1-2
CDR3: CAISASSNYGYTF
DNA: TGTGCCATCAGCGCCAGTTCGAACTATGGCTACACCTTC

D: TRBD1
V: TRBV11-3
size: .
J: TRBJ2-7
CDR3: CASSLVGTGLYEQYF
DNA: TGTGCCAGCAGCTTAGTAGGGACAGGTCTATACGAGCAGTACTTC

D: .
V: TRBV14
size: .
J: TRBJ2-5
CDR3: CASSQWGPFQETQYF
DNA: TGTGCCAGCAGCCAATGGGGGCCCTTTCAAGAGACCCAGTACTTC

D: .
V: TRBV19
size: .
J: TRBJ1-2
CDR3: CASTRGGDTLYGYTF
DNA: TGTGCCAGTACCCGAGGGGGGGACACCCTCTATGGCTACACCTTC

D: TRBD1
V: TRBV6-5
size: .
J: TRBJ1-1
CDR3: CASRRQGASITEAFF
DNA: TGTGCCAGCAGGCGACAGGGGGCCTCGATCACTGAAGCTTTCTTT

D: .
V: TRBV2
size: .
J: TRBJ1-5
CDR3: CASSLPGQPQHF
DNA: TGTGCCAGCAGCCTTCCAGGCCAGCCCCAGCATTTT

D: .
V: TRBV28
size: .
J: TRBJ1-4
CDR3: CASSSDRLGEKLFF
DNA: TGTGCCAGCAGTTCTGACAGGCTAGGGGAAAAACTGTTTTTT

D: .
V: TRBV11-2
size: .
J: TRBJ2-7
CDR3: CASSLALYEQYF
DNA: TGTGCCAGCAGCTTAGCCCTTTACGAGCAGTACTTC

D: TRBD2
V: TRBV5-6
size: .
J: TRBJ2-2
CDR3: CASSTGLAGDTGELFF
DNA: TGTGCCAGCAGCACGGGACTAGCGGGAGATACCGGGGAGCTGTTTTTT

D: TRBD1
V: TRBV5-8
size: .
J: TRBJ2-5
CDR3: CASSSNRGRAETQYF
DNA: TGTGCCAGCAGCTCGAACAGGGGTCGGGCGGAGACCCAGTACTTC

D: .
V: TRBV3-1/TRBV3-2
size: .
J: TRBJ1-3
CDR3: CASSQGGLNLSGNTIYF
DNA: TGTGCCAGCAGCCAAGGAGGTCTCAACCTCTCTGGAAACACCATATATTTT

D: .
V: TRBV5-1
size: .
J: TRBJ1-1
CDR3: CASSLEGVPKTEAFF
DNA: TGCGCCAGCAGCTTGGAAGGGGTCCCGAAAACTGAAGCTTTCTTT

D: .
V: TRBV7-9
size: .
J: TRBJ2-5
CDR3: CASSLLETQYF
DNA: TGTGCCAGCAGTTTACTAGAGACCCAGTACTTC

D: .
V: TRBV19
size: .
J: TRBJ1-2
CDR3: CASSIEPLGGSYGYTF
DNA: TGTGCCAGTAGTATAGAACCCCTGGGAGGGAGCTATGGCTACACCTTC

D: TRBD1
V: TRBV6-4
size: .
J: TRBJ1-1
CDR3: CASRKGQGFEAFF
DNA: TGTGCCAGCCGTAAGGGACAGGGGTTTGAAGCTTTCTTT

D: TRBD1
V: TRBV30
size: .
J: TRBJ2-5
CDR3: CAWSVGQGQETQYF
DNA: TGTGCCTGGAGTGTAGGACAGGGCCAAGAGACCCAGTACTTC

D: .
V: TRBV19
size: .
J: TRBJ1-1
CDR3: CASSIRGNTEAFF
DNA: TGTGCCAGTAGTATCAGGGGGAACACTGAAGCTTTCTTT

D: .
V: TRBV2
size: .
J: TRBJ1-1
CDR3: CASSSRMNTEAFF
DNA: TGTGCCAGCAGTTCCAGGATGAACACTGAAGCTTTCTTT

D: TRBD1
V: TRBV12-3/TRBV12-4
size: .
J: TRBJ1-1
CDR3: CASSLVGQGEAFF
DNA: TGTGCCAGCAGTTTAGTTGGACAGGGTGAAGCTTTCTTT

D: TRBD2
V: TRBV5-4
size: .
J: TRBJ2-3
CDR3: CASSLRLAGVVDTQYF
DNA: TGTGCCAGCAGCTTAAGACTAGCGGGAGTAGTAGATACGCAGTATTTT

D: .
V: TRBV5-6
size: .
J: TRBJ2-4
CDR3: CASSLAAQGNIQYF
DNA: TGTGCCAGCAGCTTGGCCGCGCAGGGGAACATTCAGTACTTC

D: .
V: TRBV4-3
size: .
J: TRBJ1-1
CDR3: CASSQEGGTTEAFF
DNA: TGCGCCAGCAGCCAAGAGGGGGGGACAACTGAAGCTTTCTTT

D: .
V: TRBV9
size: .
J: TRBJ2-1
CDR3: CASSVGQTQYNEQFF
DNA: TGTGCCAGCAGCGTAGGCCAGACTCAATACAATGAGCAGTTCTTC

D: TRBD1
V: TRBV29-1
size: .
J: TRBJ2-7
CDR3: CSAPGQGDAEQYF
DNA: TGCAGCGCTCCGGGACAGGGTGACGCCGAGCAGTACTTC

D: TRBD1
V: TRBV11-3
size: .
J: TRBJ1-1
CDR3: CASSAGGQGAGEAFF
DNA: TGTGCCAGCAGCGCCGGGGGCCAGGGGGCCGGTGAAGCTTTCTTT

D: TRBD1
V: TRBV10-3
size: .
J: TRBJ1-2
CDR3: CAISRTGEGYTF
DNA: TGTGCCATCAGCCGGACAGGGGAAGGCTACACCTTC

D: TRBD1
V: TRBV7-7
size: .
J: TRBJ2-5
CDR3: CASSPDRVETQYF
DNA: TGTGCCAGCAGCCCGGACAGGGTAGAGACCCAGTACTTC

D: TRBD1
V: TRBV9
size: .
J: TRBJ1-2
CDR3: CASTSTGANYGYTF
DNA: TGTGCCAGCACCTCGACAGGGGCTAACTATGGCTACACCTTC

D: .
V: TRBV6-5
size: .
J: TRBJ2-7
CDR3: CASTGRPSYEQYF
DNA: TGTGCCAGTACAGGGCGACCCTCCTACGAGCAGTACTTC

D: TRBD1
V: TRBV7-6
size: .
J: TRBJ1-1
CDR3: CASSARTGPSLLNTEAFF
DNA: TGTGCCAGCAGCGCGCGGACAGGGCCTTCATTACTGAACACTGAAGCTTTCTTT

D: .
V: TRBV6-1
size: .
J: TRBJ2-1
CDR3: CASSEAGWVFFF
DNA: TGTGCCAGCAGTGAAGCCGGGTGGGTGTTTTTCTTC

D: .
V: TRBV5-4
size: .
J: TRBJ1-3
CDR3: CASSLGGGNTIYF
DNA: TGTGCCAGCAGCTTAGGGGGAGGAAACACCATATATTTT

D: .
V: TRBV5-1
size: .
J: TRBJ2-3
CDR3: CASSPARVSTDTQYF
DNA: TGCGCCAGCAGCCCCGCGAGGGTAAGCACAGATACGCAGTATTTT

D: TRBD1
V: TRBV7-9
size: few
J: TRBJ1-2
CDR3: CASSFGQGSGGYTF
DNA: TGTGCCAGCAGCTTTGGACAGGGATCGGGCGGCTACACCTTC

D: TRBD1
V: TRBV19
size: .
J: TRBJ1-2
CDR3: CASSPTGAYGYTF
DNA: TGTGCCAGTAGCCCGACAGGGGCCTATGGCTACACCTTC

D: TRBD2
V: TRBV5-6
size: few
J: TRBJ2-2
CDR3: CASSFGAGENTGELFF
DNA: TGTGCCAGCAGCTTTGGAGCGGGGGAGAACACCGGGGAGCTGTTTTTT

D: .
V: TRBV9
size: .
J: TRBJ1-6
CDR3: CASSGGVISPLHF
DNA: TGTGCCAGCAGCGGGGGGGTGATCTCACCCCTCCACTTT

D: TRBD1
V: TRBV7-2
size: .
J: TRBJ2-7
CDR3: CASRSSGGPEQYF
DNA: TGTGCCAGCAGATCCTCAGGGGGACCCGAGCAGTACTTC

D: TRBD2
V: TRBV15
size: .
J: TRBJ2-3
CDR3: CATSRLAGEDTQYF
DNA: TGTGCCACCAGCAGACTAGCGGGGGAGGATACGCAGTATTTT

D: .
V: TRBV29-1
size: .
J: TRBJ2-3
CDR3: CSVAVGAPTDTQYF
DNA: TGCAGCGTTGCGGTGGGGGCCCCCACAGATACGCAGTATTTT

D: TRBD1
V: TRBV10-3
size: .
J: TRBJ1-1
CDR3: CAISESQGARTEAFF
DNA: TGTGCCATCAGTGAGTCGCAGGGGGCGCGAACTGAAGCTTTCTTT

D: TRBD1
V: TRBV7-9
size: .
J: TRBJ1-5
CDR3: CASSAQGARSNQPQHF
DNA: TGTGCCAGCAGCGCACAGGGGGCTAGGAGCAATCAGCCCCAGCATTTT

D: .
V: TRBV29-1
size: .
J: TRBJ1-1
CDR3: CSVVLSEAFF
DNA: TGCAGCGTTGTTCTCTCTGAAGCTTTCTTT

D: .
V: TRBV30
size: .
J: TRBJ1-6
CDR3: CAWTVLRESNSPLHF
DNA: TGTGCCTGGACAGTCCTCAGGGAATCGAATTCACCCCTCCACTTT

D: .
V: TRBV6-5
size: .
J: TRBJ2-7
CDR3: CASSYDRYYEQYF
DNA: TGTGCCAGCAGTTACGACAGGTACTACGAGCAGTACTTC

D: .
V: TRBV9
size: .
J: TRBJ2-1
CDR3: CASSVGTTPNNEQFF
DNA: TGTGCCAGCAGCGTAGGGACTACTCCTAACAATGAGCAGTTCTTC

D: TRBD2
V: TRBV5-1
size: .
J: TRBJ2-1
CDR3: CASSTGTSGSNEQFF
DNA: TGCGCCAGCAGTACCGGGACTAGCGGGAGTAATGAGCAGTTCTTC

D: TRBD2
V: TRBV10-2
size: .
J: TRBJ2-7
CDR3: CASSGRGLAVLYEQYF
DNA: TGCGCCAGCAGTGGACGGGGACTAGCGGTACTCTACGAGCAGTACTTC

D: TRBD1
V: TRBV7-3
size: .
J: TRBJ2-7
CDR3: CASSSKPGTAYEQYF
DNA: TGTGCCAGCAGCTCCAAACCCGGGACAGCCTACGAGCAGTACTTC

D: .
V: TRBV10-2
size: .
J: TRBJ1-1
CDR3: CASSDLRDIQNTEAFF
DNA: TGCGCCAGCAGTGACCTCCGGGACATACAAAACACTGAAGCTTTCTTT